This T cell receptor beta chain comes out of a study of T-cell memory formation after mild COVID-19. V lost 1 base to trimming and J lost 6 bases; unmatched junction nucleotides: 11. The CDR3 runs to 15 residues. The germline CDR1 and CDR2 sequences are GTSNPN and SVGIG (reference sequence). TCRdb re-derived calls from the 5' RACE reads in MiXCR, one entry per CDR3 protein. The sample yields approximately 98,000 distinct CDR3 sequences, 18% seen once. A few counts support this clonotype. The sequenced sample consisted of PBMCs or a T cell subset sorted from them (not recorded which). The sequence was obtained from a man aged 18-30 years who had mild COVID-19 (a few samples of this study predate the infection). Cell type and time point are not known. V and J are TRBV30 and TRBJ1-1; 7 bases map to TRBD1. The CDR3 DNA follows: TGTGCCTGGAGTGGAGGAACGAGGGGGCACGCTGAAGCTTTCTTT. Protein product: CAWSGGTRGHAEAFF.